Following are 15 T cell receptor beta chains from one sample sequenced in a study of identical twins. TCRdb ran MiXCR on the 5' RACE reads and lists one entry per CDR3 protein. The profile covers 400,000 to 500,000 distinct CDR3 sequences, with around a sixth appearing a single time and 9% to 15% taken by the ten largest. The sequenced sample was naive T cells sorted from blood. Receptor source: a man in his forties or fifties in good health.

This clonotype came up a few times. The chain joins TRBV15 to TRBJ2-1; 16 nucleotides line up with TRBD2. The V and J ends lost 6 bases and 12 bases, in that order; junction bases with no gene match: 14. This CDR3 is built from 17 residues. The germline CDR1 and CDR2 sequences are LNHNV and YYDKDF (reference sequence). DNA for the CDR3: TGTGCCACCAGAAACCTACCCCCGGGACTAGCGGGAGGGGGGCAGTTCTTC. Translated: CATRNLPPGLAGGGQFF.

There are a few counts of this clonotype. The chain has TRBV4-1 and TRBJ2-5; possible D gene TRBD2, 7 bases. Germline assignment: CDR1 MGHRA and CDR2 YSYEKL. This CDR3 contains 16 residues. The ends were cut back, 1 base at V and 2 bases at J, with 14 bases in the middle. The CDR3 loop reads CASSQVSRGAQETQYF. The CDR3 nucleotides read TGCGCCAGCAGCCAAGTTAGTCGGGGGGCGCAAGAGACCCAGTACTTC.

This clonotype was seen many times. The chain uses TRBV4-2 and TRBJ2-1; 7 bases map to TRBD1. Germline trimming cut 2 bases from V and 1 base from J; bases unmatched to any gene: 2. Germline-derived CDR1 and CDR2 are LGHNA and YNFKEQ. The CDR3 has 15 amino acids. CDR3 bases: TGTGCCAGCAGCCAAAACAGGGGATCCTACAATGAGCAGTTCTTC. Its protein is CASSQNRGSYNEQFF.

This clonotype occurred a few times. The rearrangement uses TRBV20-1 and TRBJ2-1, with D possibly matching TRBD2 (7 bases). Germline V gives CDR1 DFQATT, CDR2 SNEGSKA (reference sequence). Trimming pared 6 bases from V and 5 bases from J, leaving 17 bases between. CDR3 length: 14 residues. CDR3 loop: CSAWKGGGDNEQFF. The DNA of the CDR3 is TGCAGTGCCTGGAAGGGGGGGGGAGACAATGAGCAGTTCTTC.

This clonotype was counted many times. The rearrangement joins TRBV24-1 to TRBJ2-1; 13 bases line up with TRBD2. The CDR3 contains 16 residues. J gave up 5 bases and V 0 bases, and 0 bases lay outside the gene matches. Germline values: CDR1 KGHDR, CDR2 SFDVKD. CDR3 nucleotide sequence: TGTGCCACCAGTGATTTGGGACTAGCGGGAGACAATGAGCAGTTCTTC. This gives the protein CATSDLGLAGDNEQFF.

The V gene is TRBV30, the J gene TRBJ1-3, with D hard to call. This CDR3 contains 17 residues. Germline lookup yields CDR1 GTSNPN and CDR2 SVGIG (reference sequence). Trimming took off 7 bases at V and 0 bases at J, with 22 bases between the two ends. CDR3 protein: CASVTRTLTSSGNTIYF. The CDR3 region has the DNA TGTGCCTCCGTTACAAGGACTCTTACCTCCTCTGGAAACACCATATATTTT.

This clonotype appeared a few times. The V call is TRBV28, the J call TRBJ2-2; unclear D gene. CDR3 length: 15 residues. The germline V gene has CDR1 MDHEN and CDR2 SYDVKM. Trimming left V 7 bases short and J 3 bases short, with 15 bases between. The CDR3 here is CASTSLPADTGELFF. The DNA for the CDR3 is TGTGCCAGCACCTCGCTCCCCGCAGACACCGGGGAGCTGTTTTTT.

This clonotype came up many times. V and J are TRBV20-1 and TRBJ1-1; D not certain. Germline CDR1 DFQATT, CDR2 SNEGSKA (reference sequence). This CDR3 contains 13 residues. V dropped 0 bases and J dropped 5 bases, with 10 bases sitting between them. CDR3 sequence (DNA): TGCAGTGCTAGAGAAGGTCAATATACTGAAGCTTTCTTT. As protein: CSAREGQYTEAFF.

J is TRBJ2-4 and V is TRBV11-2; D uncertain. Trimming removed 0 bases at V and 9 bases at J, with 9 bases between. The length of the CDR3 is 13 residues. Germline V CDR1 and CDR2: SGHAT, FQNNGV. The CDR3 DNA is TGTGCCAGCAGCTTAGACACCTCGGGCATTCAGTACTTC. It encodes CASSLDTSGIQYF.

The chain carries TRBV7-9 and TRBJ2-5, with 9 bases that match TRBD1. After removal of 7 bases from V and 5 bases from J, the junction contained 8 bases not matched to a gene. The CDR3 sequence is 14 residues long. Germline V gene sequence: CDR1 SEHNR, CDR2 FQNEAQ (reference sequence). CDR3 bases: TGTGCCAGCACTAGGACAGGGGAGACGGAGACCCAGTACTTC. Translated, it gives CASTRTGETETQYF.

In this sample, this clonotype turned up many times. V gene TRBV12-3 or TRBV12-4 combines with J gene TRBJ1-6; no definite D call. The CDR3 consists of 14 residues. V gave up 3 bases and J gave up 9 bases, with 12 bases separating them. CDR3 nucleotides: TGTGCCAGCAGTTTTGAGCCTCGGAGTTCACCCCTCCACTTT. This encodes CASSFEPRSSPLHF.

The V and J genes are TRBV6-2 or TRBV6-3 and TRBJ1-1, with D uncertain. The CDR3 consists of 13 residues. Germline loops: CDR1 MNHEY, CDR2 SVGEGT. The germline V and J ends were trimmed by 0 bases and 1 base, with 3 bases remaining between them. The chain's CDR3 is CASSYSKNTEAFF. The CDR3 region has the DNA TGTGCCAGCAGTTACTCGAAGAACACTGAAGCTTTCTTT.

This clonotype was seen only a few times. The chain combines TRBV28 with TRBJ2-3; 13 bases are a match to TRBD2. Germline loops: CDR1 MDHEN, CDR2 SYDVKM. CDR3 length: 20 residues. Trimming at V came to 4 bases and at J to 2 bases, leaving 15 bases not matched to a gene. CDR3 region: CASSSSRTRLAGGITDTQYF. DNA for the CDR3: TGTGCCAGCAGTTCTTCCCGTACTAGACTAGCGGGAGGTATCACAGATACGCAGTATTTT.

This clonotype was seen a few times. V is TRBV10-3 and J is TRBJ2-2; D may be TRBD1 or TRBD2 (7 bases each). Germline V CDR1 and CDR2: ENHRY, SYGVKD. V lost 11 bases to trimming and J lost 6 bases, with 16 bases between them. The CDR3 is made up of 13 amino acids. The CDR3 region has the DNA TGTGCCGCTGGGGACAGCGGGGCCGGGGAGCTGTTTTTT. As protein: CAAGDSGAGELFF.

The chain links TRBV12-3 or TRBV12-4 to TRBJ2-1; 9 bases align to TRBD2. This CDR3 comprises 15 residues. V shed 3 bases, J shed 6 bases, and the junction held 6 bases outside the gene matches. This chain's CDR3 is CASSLQAGGRNEQFF. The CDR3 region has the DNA TGTGCCAGCAGTTTGCAAGCGGGGGGCCGCAATGAGCAGTTCTTC.